The 23 T cell receptor beta chains below come from one sample, sequenced in a study of T cell changes during pregnancy in multiple sclerosis. Using immunoSEQ multiplex PCR, the repertoire was profiled, and TCRdb retains in-frame clones only, with some absent. Of approximately 43,000 clones listed, 90% to 95% are singletons. Sequencing used CD8+ T cells from peripheral blood mononuclear cells, obtained after pregnancy. The receptors here all came from a female donor with multiple sclerosis, enrolled in a pregnancy study.

The chain joins TRBV6-1 to TRBJ2-4; perhaps TRBD1 as D (6 bases). Germline values: CDR1 MNHNS, CDR2 SASEGT. V was shortened by 10 bases and J by 3 bases, with 16 bases between the two germline ends. The CDR3 is 14 residues long. The DNA of the CDR3 is TGTGCCACCTTTTCAGGGGATATCAAAAACATTCAGTACTTC. Residues: CATFSGDIKNIQYF.

The chain carries TRBV12-5 and TRBJ2-7, with TRBD1 identical over 7 bases. The CDR3 runs to 12 residues. The germline CDR1 and CDR2 sequences are LGHNT and FRNRAP. With V trimmed by 5 bases and J by 3 bases, 1 base remained unmatched. CDR3 sequence reads: CASGRDSYEQYF. DNA of the CDR3: TGTGCTAGTGGTAGGGACAGCTACGAGCAGTACTTC.

The chain links TRBV27 to TRBJ2-4; possibly TRBD1 for D (5 bases). Germline V lookup: CDR1 MNHEY, CDR2 SMNVEV (reference sequence). The CDR3 contains 19 residues. With 3 bases removed from V and 1 base from J, the gap between germline ends came to 22 bases. Written as DNA, the CDR3 is TGTGCCAGCAGTTTTCGTTCCCCCCCAACCCCAGGGGCCAAAAACATTCAGTACTTC. It is translated as CASSFRSPPTPGAKNIQYF.

V and J are TRBV4-2 and TRBJ2-7, with D possibly TRBD1 on 5 matching bases. V was cut by 0 bases and J by 0 bases, with 15 bases left in between. This CDR3 spans 17 amino acids. Germline CDR1 is LGHNA and CDR2 is YNFKEQ. In DNA, the CDR3 is TGTGCCAGCAGCCAAGAGGGGCAGTATAGCCCCTCCTACGAGCAGTACTTC. Amino acid sequence: CASSQEGQYSPSYEQYF.

This chain links TRBV28 with TRBJ2-7; 11 bases agree with TRBD1. CDR1 is MDHEN and CDR2 is SYDVKM in the germline V gene. The J segment lost 2 bases and the V segment lost 3 bases, leaving 6 bases of the junction unmatched. The CDR3 extends over 16 amino acids. The CDR3 bases are TGTGCCAGCAGTTTCGGACAGGGGGCATTCCCCTACGAGCAGTACTTC. Translation: CASSFGQGAFPYEQYF.

This clone has only a few counts. V and J are TRBV7-9 and TRBJ1-4, with TRBD1 as a possible D gene (5 bases). The CDR3 sequence is 12 residues long. CDR1 SEHNR and CDR2 FQNEAQ come from the germline V gene (reference sequence). Trimming took 6 bases from V and 13 from J, leaving 15 bases between them. The CDR3 loop reads CASRAVLGGLFF. The CDR3, as DNA: TGTGCCAGCAGGGCAGTCCTCGGGGGACTGTTTTTT.

The rearrangement joins TRBV6-5 to TRBJ1-1; D may be TRBD1 (5 bases). This CDR3 is 15 amino acids long. V gave up 4 bases and J gave up 2 bases, with 14 bases separating them. Germline CDR1 and CDR2: MNHEY and SVGAGI. This CDR3 is CASSLGSTANTEAFF. DNA for the CDR3: TGTGCCAGCAGTTTGGGCTCGACAGCAAACACTGAAGCTTTCTTT.

This rearrangement joins TRBV5-4 to TRBJ2-5; maybe TRBD1 (5 bases). The end of the DNA fits TRBJ2-7 better, so the J call may be wrong. Germline V lookup: CDR1 SGHNT, CDR2 YYREEE (reference sequence). The CDR3 spans 15 residues. The CDR3 coding sequence is TGTGCCAGCAGCGCCGACAGTAGTCCCCCCTACGAGCAGTACTTC. Encoded protein: CASSADSSPPYEQYF.

This rearrangement joins TRBV7-9 to TRBJ1-1, with a possible D match to TRBD1 (5 bases). This CDR3 is 14 amino acids long. From germline, CDR1 is SEHNR and CDR2 FQNEAQ (reference sequence). V gave up 7 bases and J gave up 1 base, with 13 bases separating them. CDR3 coding DNA: TGTGCCAGCAAAAGTCAGGGAGGGAACACTGAAGCTTTCTTT. Its protein product is CASKSQGGNTEAFF.

The chain combines TRBV6-1 with TRBJ2-1; D call uncertain. Germline V CDR1 and CDR2: MNHNS, SASEGT. Trimming stripped 7 bases from V and 8 bases from J, with 21 bases between. This CDR3 comprises 15 residues. The CDR3 loop is CASNVLRVIDDEQFF. The CDR3 DNA is TGTGCCAGCAACGTACTTCGAGTGATAGATGATGAGCAGTTCTTC.

The gene calls are TRBV7-6 and TRBJ1-1; D remains ambiguous. The CDR3 runs 13 residues. V was trimmed by 5 bases and J by 7 bases, leaving 14 bases between them. Germline V lookup: CDR1 SGHVS, CDR2 FNYEAQ. CDR3 loop: CASSPGGPGEAFF. CDR3 nucleotides: TGTGCCAGCAGCCCTGGAGGTCCCGGTGAAGCTTTCTTT.

The V and J genes are TRBV7-9 and TRBJ2-7; 7 bases line up with TRBD1. The CDR3 is 14 residues long. Trimming took 5 bases from V and 2 from J; bases not matched to a gene: 6. Germline V gene lookup returns CDR1 SEHNR and CDR2 FQNEAQ (reference sequence). CDR3 nucleotide sequence: TGTGCCAGCAGCCCGAGGACAGGACCCTACGAGCAGTACTTC. Translating gives CASSPRTGPYEQYF.

This rearrangement joins TRBV9 to TRBJ2-3, with a tentative D call TRBD2 (6 bases). Deletions cut 4 bases from V and 1 base from J, with 13 bases between. The CDR3 loop spans 15 amino acids. From germline, CDR1 is SGDLS and CDR2 YYNGEE. CDR3 sequence: CASSPREHGTDTQYF. CDR3 DNA sequence: TGTGCCAGCAGCCCCCGGGAGCACGGCACAGATACGCAGTATTTT.

In this sample, this clone turned up once. The DNA of the CDR3 is TGCGCCAGCAGCCAAGCGGTCCATCTATCTCGGGAGCTGTTTTTT. This encodes CASSQAVHLSRELFF. The gene calls are TRBV4-1 and TRBJ2-2; D unresolved. CDR1 and CDR2 from the germline V gene are MGHRA and YSYEKL. The CDR3 sequence is 15 residues long. V gave up 1 base and J gave up 9 bases, with 15 bases separating them.

The chain recombines TRBV5-4 with TRBJ1-1; TRBD1 aligns across 7 bases. This CDR3 contains 14 residues. V was clipped by 4 bases and J by 2 bases; unmatched bases: 5. The germline gives CDR1 SGHNT, CDR2 YYREEE (reference sequence). CDR3 nucleotides: TGTGCCAGCAGCCCGGGGACAGTTAACACTGAAGCTTTCTTT. Amino acid sequence: CASSPGTVNTEAFF.

The chain links TRBV25-1 to TRBJ2-2; TRBD1 matches 9 bases. This CDR3 comprises 16 residues. Germline CDR1 reads MGHDK; CDR2 reads SYGVNS. V lost 1 base, J lost 6 bases, and 6 bases stayed unmatched. The CDR3 reads CASSESVQGAAGELFF. The CDR3 DNA follows: TGTGCCAGCAGTGAATCCGTACAGGGGGCGGCCGGGGAGCTGTTTTTT.

This sequence joins TRBV9 and TRBJ2-7; 8 bases are shared with TRBD2. The V and J ends lost 3 bases and 2 bases, in that order; junction bases with no gene match: 4. Germline loops: CDR1 SGDLS, CDR2 YYNGEE. This CDR3 region has 14 residues. In DNA, the CDR3 is TGTGCCAGCAGCGCGGGGGGGGACCCCTACGAGCAGTACTTC. Translation: CASSAGGDPYEQYF.

The CDR3 protein is CASSQKEGISGANVLTF. In DNA, the CDR3 is TGTGCCAGCAGCCAAAAGGAGGGCATCTCTGGGGCCAACGTCCTGACTTTC. The chain is built from TRBV14 and TRBJ2-6; D is perhaps TRBD2 (6 bases). Germline V gives CDR1 SGHDN, CDR2 FVKESK. The germline V and J ends were trimmed by 2 bases and 0 bases, with 11 bases remaining between them. The CDR3 covers 17 residues.

The chain is built from TRBV5-6 and TRBJ2-7; 8 nucleotides line up with TRBD2. Germline-derived CDR1 and CDR2 are SGHDT and YYEEEE. This CDR3 is 14 amino acids long. Germline trimming cut 4 bases from V and 6 bases from J; bases unmatched to any gene: 9. CDR3 in DNA: TGTGCCAGCAGCCGGACTAGCTGGTCCCCCGAGCAGTACTTC. Amino acids: CASSRTSWSPEQYF.

This clone is a singleton in its sample. V usage is TRBV4-1 and J usage is TRBJ2-7; the D gene is possibly TRBD1 (5 bases). V lost 0 bases, J lost 4 bases, and 16 bases lay in between. This CDR3 contains 16 residues. CDR1 and CDR2 (germline): MGHRA, YSYEKL. The CDR3 here is CASSQELGALQYEQYF. As DNA, the CDR3 is TGCGCCAGCAGCCAAGAATTAGGGGCCTTACAGTACGAGCAGTACTTC.

The chain employs TRBV15 and TRBJ2-7, with 7 bases aligning to TRBD2. The length of the CDR3 is 15 residues. Germline-derived CDR1 and CDR2 are LNHNV and YYDKDF (reference sequence). V lost 1 base, J lost 0 bases, and 3 bases stayed unmatched. DNA of the CDR3: TGTGCCACCAGCAGAGGGACTAGTCCCTCCTACGAGCAGTACTTC. This translates into CATSRGTSPSYEQYF.

This clone has only a few counts. The chain employs TRBV6-6 and TRBJ2-3, with TRBD1 matching 7 bases. V was pared by 6 bases and J by 2 bases, with 11 bases of the junction left unmatched. The CDR3 covers 16 residues. From germline, CDR1 is MNHNY and CDR2 SVGAGI (reference sequence). The CDR3 region has the DNA TGTGCCAGCAGGGGAGACAGGGTCCCCCACACAGATACGCAGTATTTT. It is translated as CASRGDRVPHTDTQYF.

The J gene is TRBJ2-5, the V gene TRBV11-2; 8 positions match TRBD2. The CDR3 extends over 16 amino acids. V was clipped by 8 bases and J by 0 bases; unmatched bases: 11. Looked up from germline, CDR1 is SGHAT and CDR2 is FQNNGV. This CDR3 is CASDLFGGAYQETQYF. The DNA for the CDR3 is TGTGCCAGCGATCTCTTCGGGGGGGCGTACCAAGAGACCCAGTACTTC.